The TCR beta chain under discussion was sequenced for a study of CD8 T cells in Susac syndrome. This clonotype was counted once. With random hexamers, reverse transcription was performed on about 0.5 to 1 ug of RNA. TCRdb reanalysed the immunoSEQ multiplex PCR reads using MiXCR and keeps one entry per CDR3 protein. Among 150,000 to 200,000 distinct CDR3 sequences listed, 85% to 95% were seen once. The CDR3 has 15 residues. Trimming left V 0 bases short and J 0 bases short, with 9 bases between. Germline CDR1 reads SGHRS; CDR2 reads YFSETQ. Negative isolation was applied to CD8+ and CD4+ T cells, and FACS enrichment was applied to TEMRA cells.

The chain employs TRBV5-1 and TRBJ1-1; TRBD1 is a possible D gene (5 bases). Sequenced material: CD4+ T cells from PBMCs. This clonotype originated in a human donor with multiple sclerosis. CDR3 sequence reads: CASSLVPGMNTEAFF. The DNA of the CDR3 is TGCGCCAGCAGCTTGGTCCCAGGGATGAACACTGAAGCTTTCTTT.